These 26 T cell receptor beta chains were all obtained from the same sample, sequenced in a study of CD8+ T cells in alopecia areata. RNA extraction was followed by reverse transcription into cDNA, which acted as the sequencing template. Profiled with immunoSEQ multiplex PCR; TCRdb holds only in-frame clones, not every one. The table lists some 100,000 clones, less than 80% of them singletons. The sequencing input was CD4+ T cells sorted from blood. The receptors come from a human donor in good health.

The V gene is TRBV29-1, the J gene TRBJ1-2; D is unclear. Deletions cut 5 bases from V and 4 bases from J, with 14 bases between. There are 13 residues in the CDR3. Germline CDR1 is SQVTM and CDR2 is ANQGSEA. DNA of the CDR3: TGCAGCGTTAGTGACGGGAGCAGCTATGGCTACACCTTC. Residues: CSVSDGSSYGYTF.

In DNA form, the CDR3 reads TGTGCCAGCAGCTTGCCGGGACCAAGCACAGATACGCAGTATTTT. It is translated as CASSLPGPSTDTQYF. V and J are TRBV5-4 and TRBJ2-3; D possibly uses TRBD1 or TRBD2 (5 bases each). The CDR3 consists of 15 residues. Germline V CDR1 and CDR2: SGHNT, YYREEE (reference sequence). V lost 1 base to trimming and J lost 0 bases, with 9 bases between them.

This clone was picked up one time. V and J are TRBV10-1 and TRBJ2-7; D may be TRBD1 or TRBD2 (5 bases each). Trimming left V 0 bases short and J 5 bases short, with 11 bases between. The CDR3 length is 14 residues. Germline V gene sequence: CDR1 WNHNN, CDR2 SYGVQD (reference sequence). The CDR3, as DNA: TGCGCCAGCAGTGAGTCGACGGGGCCCCACGAGCAGTACTTC. It codes for CASSESTGPHEQYF.

This chain uses TRBV4-1 with TRBJ2-7, with D tentatively TRBD1 (6 bases). The CDR3 sequence is 17 residues long. Germline V lookup: CDR1 MGHRA, CDR2 YSYEKL. Trimming pared 2 bases from V and 5 bases from J, leaving 22 bases between. The CDR3 nucleotides are TGCGCCAGCAGCCAACCCCTACGGGGCAGGGGCCGAGACGAGCAGTACTTC. This encodes CASSQPLRGRGRDEQYF.

This chain joins TRBV2 and TRBJ1-2, with D uncertain. CDR1 and CDR2 from the germline V gene are SNHLY and FYNNEI. The CDR3 sequence is 13 residues long. V lost 6 bases and J lost 8, with 16 bases in between. CDR3 in DNA: TGTGCCAGCAGACCTCCATCGGGGAGGGGCTACACCTTC. Its translation: CASRPPSGRGYTF. Supplemented by reference TRBV2 and TRBJ1-2, the full variable domain reads EPEVTQTPSHQVTQMGQEVILRCVPISNHLYFYWYRQILGQKVEFLVSFYNNEISEKSEIFDDQFSVERPDGSNFTLKIRSTKLEDSAMYFCASRPPSGRGYTFGSGTRLTVV.

The rearrangement links TRBV15 to TRBJ2-7, with 7 bases lining up with TRBD2. V gave up 1 base and J gave up 2 bases; unmatched junction bases: 2. CDR1 is LNHNV, CDR2 YYDKDF, per germline (reference sequence). This CDR3 is 14 amino acids long. In nucleotides, the CDR3 is TGTGCCACCAGCAGAGGGGAGGGGACCTACGAGCAGTACTTC. Translation gives CATSRGEGTYEQYF.

This rearrangement joins TRBV6-1 to TRBJ1-1; 7 positions match TRBD1. V trimming: 0 bases; J trimming: 7 bases; junction bases outside the gene matches: 5. This CDR3 has 14 amino acids. Germline values: CDR1 MNHNS, CDR2 SASEGT. CDR3 coding DNA: TGTGCCAGCAGTGAAGCGTACAGGGGTGGTGAAGCTTTCTTT. As protein: CASSEAYRGGEAFF.

The CDR3: CASSLGGEGYTF. The CDR3 nucleotides are TGTGCCAGCAGCTTGGGAGGAGAAGGCTACACCTTC. The rearrangement joins TRBV5-6 to TRBJ1-2; D is ambiguous. The CDR3 is made up of 12 amino acids. V was pared by 0 bases and J by 8 bases, with 8 bases between. The V gene's germline CDR1 is SGHDT and CDR2 YYEEEE. Full variable domain (rest looked up from reference TRBV5-6 and TRBJ1-2): DAGVTQSPTHLIKTRGQQVTLRCSPKSGHDTVSWYQQALGQGPQFIFQYYEEEERQRGNFPDRFSGHQFPNYSSELNVNALLLGDSALYLCASSLGGEGYTFGSGTRLTVV.

This clone was found a few times. J is TRBJ1-1 and V is TRBV29-1; D unresolved. V gave up 3 bases and J gave up 5 bases, with 13 bases separating them. Germline V lookup: CDR1 SQVTM, CDR2 ANQGSEA. The CDR3 totals 13 residues. The CDR3 is CSVDSGIGTEAFF. CDR3 nucleotide sequence: TGCAGCGTTGATTCAGGCATCGGGACTGAAGCTTTCTTT.

This clone was seen more than once but under ten times. The chain recombines TRBV5-6 with TRBJ1-2; D not certain. CDR3 size: 15 residues. Between the trimmed V and J ends, which lost 4 bases and 4 bases, there was a span of 17 bases. The germline V gene encodes CDR1 SGHDT and CDR2 YYEEEE. The CDR3 reads CASSDGSRLGYGYTF. The CDR3 bases are TGTGCCAGCAGCGACGGGAGTCGGCTTGGCTATGGCTACACCTTC.

The J gene is TRBJ1-5, the V gene TRBV30; D is undetermined. There are 14 residues in the CDR3. CDR1 is GTSNPN and CDR2 is SVGIG in the germline V gene (reference sequence). V lost 2 bases and J lost 2, with 10 bases in between. Written as DNA, the CDR3 is TGTGCCTGGAGTCGGCCCACCGGCAATCAGCCCCAGCATTTT. It is translated as CAWSRPTGNQPQHF.

Only a few counts were recorded for this clone. The chain has TRBV7-3 and TRBJ2-3, with 7 bases matching TRBD1. The CDR3 loop spans 14 amino acids. Germline CDR1 is SGHTA and CDR2 is FQGTGA. The ends lost 4 bases at V and 3 bases at J; junction bases unmatched: 4. The CDR3 loop reads CASSSATGTDTQYF. The CDR3 region has the DNA TGTGCCAGCAGCTCGGCGACAGGGACAGATACGCAGTATTTT.

The table lists this clone with a few counts. V usage is TRBV7-2 and J usage is TRBJ1-3; D unresolved. The V gene's germline CDR1 is SGHTA and CDR2 FQGNSA. Between the trimmed V and J ends, which lost 3 bases and 1 base, there was a span of 4 bases. This CDR3 region has 13 residues. The CDR3 DNA follows: TGTGCCAGCAGCTTCAATTCTGGAAACACCATATATTTT. Amino acid sequence: CASSFNSGNTIYF.

This clone occurred a few times. The CDR3 DNA reads as TGTGCCAGCAGCCGAGACAGGTCCTACGAGCAGTACTTC. Translation gives CASSRDRSYEQYF. This sequence joins TRBV7-9 and TRBJ2-7, with D possibly TRBD1 on 6 matching bases. The V gene's germline CDR1 is SEHNR and CDR2 FQNEAQ (reference sequence). The CDR3 extends over 13 amino acids. With 5 bases removed from V and 1 base from J, the gap between germline ends came to 9 bases.

This clone was seen a handful of times. The V and J genes are TRBV4-1 and TRBJ2-5; maybe TRBD2 (7 bases). The V end was cut by 4 bases, the J end by 5 bases, with 14 bases between. Germline CDR1 is MGHRA and CDR2 is YSYEKL. The CDR3 contains 14 residues. The CDR3 reads CASSPAGAAETQYF. The CDR3 DNA follows: TGCGCCAGCAGCCCGGCGGGGGCTGCGGAGACCCAGTACTTC.

This clone has more than one count but fewer than ten. V usage is TRBV7-2 and J usage is TRBJ2-3, with 9 bases fitting TRBD2. Germline CDR1 SGHTA, CDR2 FQGNSA. V was pared by 2 bases and J by 8 bases, with 11 bases of the junction left unmatched. The length of the CDR3 is 16 residues. The CDR3 sequence: CASSLSASGDLLTQYF. The CDR3 DNA follows: TGTGCCAGCAGCTTATCGGCTAGCGGGGACCTTCTTACGCAGTATTTT.

V usage is TRBV5-6 and J usage is TRBJ2-3; D possibly uses TRBD1 or TRBD2 (5 bases each). The germline gives CDR1 SGHDT, CDR2 YYEEEE. V was clipped by 4 bases and J by 9 bases, with 21 bases between them. The CDR3 covers 15 residues. The CDR3 DNA sequence: TGTGCCAGCAGCGTTCCCGGGACCATTCGAGAAACGCAGTATTTT. Its protein is CASSVPGTIRETQYF.

Notes on this clone: Other DNA sequences in this sample translate to the same CDR3. The chain links TRBV30 to TRBJ2-7, with D perhaps assigned TRBD1 or TRBD2 (5 bases each). V dropped 0 bases and J dropped 3 bases, with 6 bases sitting between them. Germline V gives CDR1 GTSNPN, CDR2 SVGIG (reference sequence). This CDR3 has 12 amino acids. The CDR3 reads CAWSVGDYEQYF. The CDR3 nucleotides are TGTGCCTGGAGTGTGGGGGACTACGAGCAGTACTTC.

V gene TRBV29-1 combines with J gene TRBJ2-3; 7 bases are a match to TRBD1. Per germline, CDR1 SQVTM and CDR2 ANQGSEA. CDR3 length: 14 amino acids. V was clipped by 7 bases and J by 7 bases; unmatched bases: 14. This chain's CDR3 is CSALEGQRTYTQYF. The CDR3, as DNA: TGCAGCGCCCTTGAGGGACAGAGAACGTATACGCAGTATTTT.

This clone has only a few counts. V is TRBV29-1 and J is TRBJ2-7; 9 bases align to TRBD1. Germline trimming cut 6 bases from V and 4 bases from J; bases unmatched to any gene: 7. Germline V CDR1 and CDR2: SQVTM, ANQGSEA. The CDR3 has 13 amino acids. The CDR3 nucleotides are TGCAGCGTCTCGGGGACAGGGAGGTACGAGCAGTACTTC. As protein: CSVSGTGRYEQYF.

V is TRBV7-9 and J is TRBJ1-1, with a weak D call TRBD1 (6 bases). V was cut by 6 bases and J by 3 bases, with 11 bases left in between. Germline lookup yields CDR1 SEHNR and CDR2 FQNEAQ (reference sequence). The CDR3 has 13 amino acids. CDR3 sequence reads: CASSLDRYTEAFF. The CDR3 coding sequence is TGTGCCAGCAGTCTGGACAGATACACTGAAGCTTTCTTT.

The chain combines TRBV30 with TRBJ2-3; 9 bases are shared with TRBD2. Trimming took 3 bases from V and 3 from J; bases not matched to a gene: 13. The germline CDR1 and CDR2 sequences are GTSNPN and SVGIG (reference sequence). The CDR3 is 17 residues long. The CDR3, as DNA: TGTGCCTGGAGAAGGGGTAAAGCGGGGGGCTGGACAGATACGCAGTATTTT. It is translated as CAWRRGKAGGWTDTQYF.

This clone appeared a single time. The chain recombines TRBV25-1 with TRBJ2-7; 9 bases agree with TRBD1. In germline, CDR1 is MGHDK, CDR2 SYGVNS. The CDR3 spans 14 residues. Trimming at V came to 10 bases and at J to 2 bases, leaving 9 bases not matched to a gene. The CDR3 DNA follows: TGTGCCATCTCAAAGGGACAGGGAACCTACGAGCAGTACTTC. Translated: CAISKGQGTYEQYF.

The chain links TRBV4-1 to TRBJ1-1; TRBD1 is a possible D gene (5 bases). V lost 0 bases and J 4 bases, leaving 15 bases between the germline ends. Germline values: CDR1 MGHRA, CDR2 YSYEKL. The CDR3 is 16 residues long. The CDR3 DNA reads TGCGCCAGCAGCCAAGATATGGGGGTTAAAGGCACTGAAGCTTTCTTT. Its protein product is CASSQDMGVKGTEAFF.

The chain couples TRBV29-1 to TRBJ1-1, with a weak D call TRBD1 (6 bases). This CDR3 spans 14 amino acids. V was shortened by 7 bases and J by 4 bases, with 19 bases between the two germline ends. Germline CDR1 SQVTM, CDR2 ANQGSEA. CDR3 protein: CSAEGNRESTEAFF. The CDR3 DNA reads as TGCAGCGCGGAGGGAAACAGGGAGAGCACTGAAGCTTTCTTT.

V is TRBV5-4 and J is TRBJ2-5; 8 bases are a match to TRBD2. The J call may be in error: the DNA end matches TRBJ2-7 better. Germline V gene data show CDR1 as SGHNT and CDR2 as YYREEE (reference sequence). The CDR3 contains 14 residues. The CDR3 DNA follows: TGTGCCAGCAGCTTGGTTAGCGGGGCCTACGAGCAGTACTTC. Its protein is CASSLVSGAYEQYF.